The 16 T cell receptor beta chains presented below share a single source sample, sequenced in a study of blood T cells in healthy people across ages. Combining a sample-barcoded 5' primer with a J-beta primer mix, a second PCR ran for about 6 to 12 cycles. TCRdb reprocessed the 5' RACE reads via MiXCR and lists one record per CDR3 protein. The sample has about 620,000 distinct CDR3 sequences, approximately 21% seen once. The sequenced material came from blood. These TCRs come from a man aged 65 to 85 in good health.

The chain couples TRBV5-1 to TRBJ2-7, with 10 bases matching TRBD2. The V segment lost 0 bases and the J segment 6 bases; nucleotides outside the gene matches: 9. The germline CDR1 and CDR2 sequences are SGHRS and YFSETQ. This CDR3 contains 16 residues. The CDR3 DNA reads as TGCGCCAGCAGCTTGGTTGGTGGCCTAGCGGGAGCCGAGCAGTACTTC. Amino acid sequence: CASSLVGGLAGAEQYF.

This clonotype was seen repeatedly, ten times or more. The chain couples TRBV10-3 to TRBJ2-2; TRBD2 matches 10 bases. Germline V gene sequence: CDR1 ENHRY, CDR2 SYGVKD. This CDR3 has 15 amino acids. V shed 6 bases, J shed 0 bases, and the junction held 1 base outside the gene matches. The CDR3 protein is CAIRGLASNTGELFF. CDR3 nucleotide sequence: TGTGCCATCAGGGGACTAGCGTCGAACACCGGGGAGCTGTTTTTT.

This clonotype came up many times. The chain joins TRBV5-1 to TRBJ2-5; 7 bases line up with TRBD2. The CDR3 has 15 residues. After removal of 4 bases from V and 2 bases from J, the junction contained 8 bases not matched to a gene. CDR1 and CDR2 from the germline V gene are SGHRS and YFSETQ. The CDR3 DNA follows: TGCGCCAGCAGCCCACGCGGACTAGAGCAAGAGACCCAGTACTTC. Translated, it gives CASSPRGLEQETQYF.

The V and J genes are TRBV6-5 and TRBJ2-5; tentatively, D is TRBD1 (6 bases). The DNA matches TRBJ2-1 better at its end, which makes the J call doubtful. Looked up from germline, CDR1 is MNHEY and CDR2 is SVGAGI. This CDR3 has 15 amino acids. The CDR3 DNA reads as TGTGCCAGCAGTTCCACTCAGGGCAGGGGTAATGAGCAGTTCTTC. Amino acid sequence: CASSSTQGRGNEQFF.

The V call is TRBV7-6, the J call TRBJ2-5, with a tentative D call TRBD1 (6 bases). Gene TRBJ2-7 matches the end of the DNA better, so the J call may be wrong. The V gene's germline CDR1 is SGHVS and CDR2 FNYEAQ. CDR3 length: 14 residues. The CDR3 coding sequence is TGTGCCAGCAGCTTAGAAGCACAGGGATACGAGCAGTACTTC. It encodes CASSLEAQGYEQYF.

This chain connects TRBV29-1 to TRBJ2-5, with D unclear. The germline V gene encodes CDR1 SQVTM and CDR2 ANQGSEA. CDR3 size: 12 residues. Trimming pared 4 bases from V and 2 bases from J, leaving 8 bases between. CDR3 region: CSVAEGQETQYF. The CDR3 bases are TGCAGCGTTGCTGAAGGGCAAGAGACCCAGTACTTC.

Here the CDR3 DNA reads TGTGCCAGCAGCTTAGCGACTAGACTAGCGAAAGAGACCCAGTACTTC. The encoded protein is CASSLATRLAKETQYF. V gene TRBV7-2 combines with J gene TRBJ2-5; 8 bases map to TRBD2. Germline V gene lookup returns CDR1 SGHTA and CDR2 FQGNSA. The length of the CDR3 is 16 residues. After removal of 0 bases from V and 3 bases from J, the junction contained 6 bases not matched to a gene.

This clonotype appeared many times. The CDR3 DNA sequence: TGTGCCAGCAGCTTGCCAACAGGCCACGAGGAGACCCAGTACTTC. Amino acids: CASSLPTGHEETQYF. V gene TRBV5-6 combines with J gene TRBJ2-5; D perhaps matches TRBD1 (5 bases). The CDR3 contains 15 residues. The V end was cut by 1 base, the J end by 5 bases, with 15 bases between. Germline values: CDR1 SGHDT, CDR2 YYEEEE.

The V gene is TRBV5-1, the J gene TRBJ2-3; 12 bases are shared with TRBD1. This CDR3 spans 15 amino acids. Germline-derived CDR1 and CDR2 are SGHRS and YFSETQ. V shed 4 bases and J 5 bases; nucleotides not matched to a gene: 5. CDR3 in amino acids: CASSMGQGAGDTQYF. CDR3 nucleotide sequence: TGCGCCAGCAGCATGGGACAGGGGGCGGGAGATACGCAGTATTTT.

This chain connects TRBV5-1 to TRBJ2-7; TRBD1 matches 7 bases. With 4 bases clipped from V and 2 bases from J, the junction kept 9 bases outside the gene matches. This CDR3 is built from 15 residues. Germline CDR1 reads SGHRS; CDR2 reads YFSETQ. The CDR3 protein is CASSPHRTGPYEQYF. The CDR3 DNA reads TGCGCCAGCAGCCCTCACCGGACAGGCCCCTACGAGCAGTACTTC.

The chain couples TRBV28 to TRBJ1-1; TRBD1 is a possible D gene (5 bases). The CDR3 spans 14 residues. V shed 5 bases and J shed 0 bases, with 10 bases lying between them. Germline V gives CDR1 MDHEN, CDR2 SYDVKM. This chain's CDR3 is CASSPATVNTEAFF. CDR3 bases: TGTGCCAGCAGTCCGGCGACAGTGAACACTGAAGCTTTCTTT.

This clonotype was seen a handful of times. CDR3 sequence reads: CASKLAGLQETQYF. The CDR3 DNA sequence: TGTGCCAGCAAACTAGCGGGACTTCAAGAGACCCAGTACTTC. This chain uses TRBV5-6 with TRBJ2-5; 10 nucleotides match TRBD2. The CDR3 loop spans 14 amino acids. CDR1 and CDR2 from the germline V gene are SGHDT and YYEEEE. V gave up 6 bases and J gave up 2 bases; unmatched junction bases: 4.

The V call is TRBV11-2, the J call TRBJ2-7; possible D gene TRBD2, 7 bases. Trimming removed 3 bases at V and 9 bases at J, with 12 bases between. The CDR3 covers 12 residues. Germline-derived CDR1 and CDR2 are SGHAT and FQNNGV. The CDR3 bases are TGTGCCAGCAGCTTCCAGGGGAGGGGGCAGTACTTC. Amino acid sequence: CASSFQGRGQYF.

CDR3 nucleotide sequence: TGTGCCTGGAGCGTAGCGGGAACAGCCTACAATGAGCAGTTCTTC. Its translation is CAWSVAGTAYNEQFF. This sequence joins TRBV30 and TRBJ2-1; 8 bases map to TRBD2. Germline lookup yields CDR1 GTSNPN and CDR2 SVGIG (reference sequence). This CDR3 is built from 15 residues. Unmatched junction bases numbered 6, after V lost 3 bases and J lost 2 bases. Full variable domain (outside the CDR3, taken from reference TRBV30 and TRBJ2-1): SQTIHQWPATLVQPVGSPLSLECTVEGTSNPNLYWYRQAAGRGLQLLFYSVGIGQISSEVPQNLSASRPQDRQFILSSKKLLLSDSGFYLCAWSVAGTAYNEQFFGPGTRLTVL.

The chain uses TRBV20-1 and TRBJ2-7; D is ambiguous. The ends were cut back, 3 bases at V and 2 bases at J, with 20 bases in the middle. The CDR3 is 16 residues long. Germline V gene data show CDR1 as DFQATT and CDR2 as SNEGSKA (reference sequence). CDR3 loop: CSASGLRGLSPYEQYF. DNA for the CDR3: TGCAGTGCTAGCGGGTTGCGTGGGTTATCCCCCTACGAGCAGTACTTC.

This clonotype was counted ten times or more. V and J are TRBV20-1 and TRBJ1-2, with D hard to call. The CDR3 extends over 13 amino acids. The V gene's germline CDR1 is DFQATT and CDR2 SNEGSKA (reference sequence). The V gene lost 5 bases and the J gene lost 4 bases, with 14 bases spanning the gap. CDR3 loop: CSAHPLSSYGYTF. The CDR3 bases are TGCAGTGCTCACCCGTTGAGCTCCTATGGCTACACCTTC.